Presented here are 27 T cell receptor beta chains from one specimen sequenced in a study of T cells in Graves' hyperthyroidism and ophthalmopathy. Template material for amplifying TCR beta CDR3 regions consisted of RNA transcripts. First-round RT-PCR targeting the TCR CDR3 was performed with the HTBI primer set. TCRdb recomputed calls from the multiplex PCR reads with MiXCR, one row per CDR3 protein. The data show around 700,000 distinct CDR3 sequences, with around a third seen just once and more than 25% held by the top ten. The sample taken for sequencing was blood. The source of these receptors is a woman in her forties with Graves' hyperthyroidism.

Comment on this clonotype: At one end, the junction sequence differs from germline, possibly due to a read error. The chain is built from TRBV12-3 or TRBV12-4 and TRBJ2-2; D possibly matches TRBD1 or TRBD2 (5 bases each). This CDR3 spans 13 amino acids. CDR3 bases: TGTGGCAGCAGTCTATCGGGGCTCTCGGAGCTGTTTTTT. Its translation: CGSSLSGLSELFF.

This clonotype was recorded a few times. The J gene is TRBJ1-6, the V gene TRBV12-3 or TRBV12-4; no clear D. The CDR3 spans 14 residues. V was pared by 0 bases and J by 7 bases, with 7 bases between. Written as DNA, the CDR3 is TGTGCCAGCAGTTTAGCAGGGAAAAATTCACCCCTCCACTTT. It codes for CASSLAGKNSPLHF.

Note on this clonotype: Given a much more abundant clone one base away, this may be a read error. The chain is built from TRBV12-3 or TRBV12-4 and TRBJ2-5, with no clear D. The length of the CDR3 is 14 residues. In nucleotides, the CDR3 is TGTGCCGGCAGTTTGGAAGCTGCAGAGCAGACCCAGTACTTC. This gives the protein CAGSLEAAEQTQYF.

This clonotype was counted at least ten times. The V and J genes are TRBV2 and TRBJ2-5, with D maybe TRBD1 (5 bases). The CDR3 runs 15 residues. V was shortened by 5 bases and J by 4 bases, with 17 bases between the two germline ends. CDR1 SNHLY and CDR2 FYNNEI come from the germline V gene. In DNA, the CDR3 is TGTGCCAGCAGTATACTTTTTGGGCAGGGAGAGACCCAGTACTTC. It translates to CASSILFGQGETQYF.

Of note for this clonotype: A much larger clone lies a single base off, so this may be a read error. CDR3 nucleotides: TGTGCCATCAGTGAGTCGACTCAGCCCCAGCATTTT. Translated: CAISESTQPQHF. This chain uses TRBV10-3 with TRBJ1-5; D not certain. CDR1 is ENHRY and CDR2 is SYGVKD in the germline V gene. V lost 0 bases to trimming and J lost 6 bases, with 3 bases between them. The CDR3 is made up of 12 amino acids.

V and J are TRBV2 and TRBJ1-2; possible D gene TRBD1, 5 bases. This CDR3 is 14 amino acids long. Trimming cost V 1 base and J 7 bases, with 13 bases left between them. Per the germline V gene, CDR1 is SNHLY and CDR2 is FYNNEI. The CDR3 sequence: CASSEDQGYGGYTF. The CDR3, as DNA: TGTGCCAGCAGTGAAGATCAGGGCTACGGTGGCTACACCTTC.

Ten or more counts support this clonotype. The rearrangement links TRBV3-1 to TRBJ1-5, with D unresolved. This CDR3 is built from 13 residues. Trimming removed 0 bases at V and 5 bases at J, with 5 bases between. Germline CDR1 LGHDT, CDR2 YNNKEL (reference sequence). CDR3 loop: CASSQDRYQPQHF. DNA of the CDR3: TGTGCCAGCAGCCAAGATCGCTATCAGCCCCAGCATTTT.

This clonotype has ten or more counts. This sequence joins TRBV10-3 and TRBJ2-5; D gene uncertain. The CDR3 sequence is 17 residues long. Trimming left V 6 bases short and J 0 bases short, with 20 bases between. CDR1 ENHRY and CDR2 SYGVKD come from the germline V gene. CDR3 in amino acids: CAIRAERAGEYQETQYF. The CDR3, as DNA: TGTGCCATCAGAGCCGAACGGGCAGGCGAATACCAAGAGACCCAGTACTTC.

This clonotype was counted ten times or more. The CDR3 spells CASSYLHSGANVLTF. CDR3 nucleotide sequence: TGTGCCAGCAGCTACCTACACTCTGGGGCCAACGTCCTGACTTTC. V gene TRBV7-8 combines with J gene TRBJ2-6; D not resolved. The CDR3 is made up of 15 amino acids. Germline V gives CDR1 SGHVS, CDR2 FQNEAQ. Trimming stripped 4 bases from V and 0 bases from J, with 7 bases between.

This clonotype was counted a few times. CDR3 region: CASSLDFPQVYEQYF. The DNA for the CDR3 is TGTGCCAGCAGCTTAGATTTTCCACAAGTCTACGAGCAGTACTTC. The chain uses TRBV11-2 and TRBJ2-7; unclear D gene. V was trimmed by 0 bases and J by 3 bases, leaving 12 bases between them. Per germline, CDR1 SGHAT and CDR2 FQNNGV. The CDR3 runs to 15 residues.

The J gene is TRBJ2-7, the V gene TRBV14, with D possibly being TRBD1 (5 bases). The CDR3 extends over 15 amino acids. CDR1 SGHDN and CDR2 FVKESK come from the germline V gene. Between the trimmed V and J ends, which lost 6 bases and 2 bases, there was a span of 17 bases. This CDR3 reads CASSPYKTEPYEQYF. DNA for the CDR3: TGTGCCAGCAGTCCGTATAAGACAGAGCCCTACGAGCAGTACTTC. Filled out from reference TRBV14 and TRBJ2-7, the complete variable domain reads EAGVTQFPSHSVIEKGQTVTLRCDPISGHDNLYWYRRVMGKEIKFLLHFVKESKQDESGMPNNRFLAERTGGTYSTLKVQPAELEDSGVYFCASSPYKTEPYEQYFGPGTRLTVT.

The CDR3 is CASSQDPSGGPQETQYF. The CDR3 coding sequence is TGCGCCAGCAGCCAAGACCCTAGCGGGGGGCCCCAAGAGACCCAGTACTTC. The chain recombines TRBV4-3 with TRBJ2-5; 11 bases agree with TRBD2. This CDR3 region has 17 residues. Germline-derived CDR1 and CDR2 are LGHNA and YSLEER. V shed 0 bases and J 1 base; nucleotides not matched to a gene: 4.

This clonotype has a single count. V gene TRBV7-9 combines with J gene TRBJ1-4, with D tentatively TRBD1 (5 bases). V was cut by 3 bases and J by 8 bases, with 13 bases left in between. The CDR3 extends over 14 amino acids. CDR1 SEHNR and CDR2 FQNEAQ come from the germline V gene (reference sequence). Here the CDR3 reads CASSFQGSWEKLFF. The CDR3 DNA follows: TGTGCCAGCAGCTTCCAGGGATCCTGGGAAAAACTGTTTTTT.

In the case of this clonotype: The junction departs from germline at one end; a sequencing error may be responsible. The chain joins TRBV20-1 to TRBJ2-5; 9 bases line up with TRBD2. Germline V gene data show CDR1 as DFQATT and CDR2 as SNEGSKA (reference sequence). The CDR3 sequence is 13 residues long. CDR3 in amino acids: CSSSGEGKETQYF. CDR3 DNA sequence: TGCAGTTCTAGCGGGGAGGGGAAAGAGACCCAGTACTTC.

The CDR3 reads CASSSQRQGFFTEAFF. The CDR3 DNA reads TGTGCCAGCAGCTCACAACGACAGGGGTTTTTCACTGAAGCTTTCTTT. The V call is TRBV13, the J call TRBJ1-1; 8 nucleotides line up with TRBD1. The CDR3 totals 16 residues. Germline CDR1 is PRHDT and CDR2 is FYEKMQ (reference sequence). Unmatched junction bases numbered 11, after V lost 4 bases and J lost 4 bases.

J is TRBJ2-7 and V is TRBV7-9; 10 nucleotides agree with TRBD2. The DNA end favors TRBJ2-1, so the J call may be wrong. This CDR3 spans 14 amino acids. Germline assignment: CDR1 SEHNR and CDR2 FQNEAQ (reference sequence). The CDR3 DNA reads as TGTGCCAGCAGTGTTCTAGCGGGAGATGATGAGCAGTTCTTC. This translates into CASSVLAGDDEQFF.

This clonotype has more than one count but fewer than ten. The V call is TRBV7-9, the J call TRBJ1-3; weak D call: TRBD1 (5 bases). Trimming removed 3 bases at V and 7 bases at J, with 13 bases between. Germline V gives CDR1 SEHNR, CDR2 FQNEAQ (reference sequence). The CDR3 loop spans 14 amino acids. In nucleotides, the CDR3 is TGTGCCAGCAGCTTTGAAGGGACTATCAACACCATATATTTT. As protein: CASSFEGTINTIYF.

The table lists this clonotype with many counts. The chain's CDR3 is CASSEGRGDGYTF. The CDR3, as DNA: TGCGCCAGCAGTGAGGGCAGAGGTGATGGCTACACCTTC. This sequence joins TRBV10-2 and TRBJ1-2; unclear D gene. With 2 bases removed from V and 6 bases from J, the gap between germline ends came to 10 bases. This CDR3 contains 13 residues. CDR1 and CDR2 (germline): WSHSY, SAAADI.

The chain couples TRBV6-6 to TRBJ2-7, with a possible D match to TRBD1 (6 bases). The CDR3 is 15 residues long. Germline V gives CDR1 MNHNY, CDR2 SVGAGI (reference sequence). V gave up 6 bases and J gave up 0 bases, with 15 bases separating them. In nucleotides, the CDR3 is TGTGCCAGCAGAACGCTCCGGGACAACTCCTACGAGCAGTACTTC. Translating gives CASRTLRDNSYEQYF.

The chain employs TRBV19 and TRBJ1-3, with a tentative D call TRBD1 (6 bases). The CDR3 runs 14 residues. From germline, CDR1 is LNHDA and CDR2 SQIVND (reference sequence). The V end was cut by 9 bases, the J end by 0 bases, with 12 bases between. The CDR3 here is CASLWTDSGNTIYF. Here the CDR3 DNA reads TGTGCCAGCCTCTGGACAGACTCTGGAAACACCATATATTTT. The full variable domain, rest sourced from reference TRBV19 and TRBJ1-3, is DGGITQSPKYLFRKEGQNVTLSCEQNLNHDAMYWYRQDPGQGLRLIYYSQIVNDFQKGDIAEGYSVSREKKESFPLTVTSAQKNPTAFYLCASLWTDSGNTIYFGEGSWLTVV.

This chain uses TRBV20-1 with TRBJ2-5; D not certain. Trimming cost V 2 bases and J 3 bases, with 13 bases left between them. Germline values: CDR1 DFQATT, CDR2 SNEGSKA (reference sequence). There are 14 residues in the CDR3. The CDR3 sequence: CSARPSIGEETQYF. As DNA, the CDR3 is TGCAGTGCTAGACCGTCCATAGGTGAAGAGACCCAGTACTTC.

A remark on this clonotype: Compared with germline, one end of the junction differs, possibly owing to a read error. This chain uses TRBV2 with TRBJ2-2; 14 positions agree with TRBD2. This CDR3 has 16 residues. Looked up from germline, CDR1 is SNHLY and CDR2 is FYNNEI. In DNA form, the CDR3 reads TGTGCCAACAGTGGACTAGCGGGAGGCTTTACCGGGGAGCTGTTTTTT. It translates to CANSGLAGGFTGELFF. The full variable domain, with the rest looked up from reference TRBV2 and TRBJ2-2, is EPEVTQTPSHQVTQMGQEVILRCVPISNHLYFYWYRQILGQKVEFLVSFYNNEISEKSEIFDDQFSVERPDGSNFTLKIRSTKLEDSAMYFCANSGLAGGFTGELFFGEGSRLTVL.

V and J are TRBV2 and TRBJ1-5; D is uncertain. The CDR3 runs 15 residues. Trimming cost V 0 bases and J 9 bases, with 15 bases left between them. Germline CDR1 and CDR2: SNHLY and FYNNEI. CDR3 protein: CASSEAQQELGPQHF. The CDR3 DNA sequence: TGTGCCAGCAGTGAAGCGCAGCAGGAACTGGGGCCCCAGCATTTT.

In its sample, this clonotype was seen a few times. V usage is TRBV20-1 and J usage is TRBJ1-3; D unclear. CDR1 and CDR2 (germline): DFQATT, SNEGSKA (reference sequence). V was trimmed by 3 bases and J by 1 base, leaving 13 bases between them. There are 15 residues in the CDR3. CDR3 coding DNA: TGCAGTGCTAGTGGAGACGCGATTTCTGGAAACACCATATATTTT. This encodes CSASGDAISGNTIYF.

This clonotype occurred many times. J is TRBJ1-6 and V is TRBV29-1, with a weak D call TRBD1 (6 bases). Germline CDR1 and CDR2: SQVTM and ANQGSEA. Trimming removed 5 bases from V and 5 bases from J, with 16 bases in between. CDR3 length equals 15 residues. The CDR3 DNA is TGCAGCGTTATGGGTGAAGGGACAAATAATTCACCCCTCCACTTT. Protein: CSVMGEGTNNSPLHF.

This clonotype was detected only a few times. Possible read error: a much larger clone is one base away. This sequence joins TRBV7-2 and TRBJ1-5; no firm D call. Trimming took off 4 bases at V and 0 bases at J, with 13 bases between the two ends. The CDR3 is made up of 16 amino acids. Germline V lookup: CDR1 SGHTA, CDR2 FQGNSA. CDR3 nucleotide sequence: TGTGCCAGCAGCTCGAGCGGGGTCTATAGCAATCAGCCCCAGCATTTT. It specifies CASSSSGVYSNQPQHF. Looking up the rest from reference TRBV7-2 and TRBJ1-5 gives the full variable domain: GAGVSQSPSNKVTEKGKDVELRCDPISGHTALYWYRQSLGQGLEFLIYFQGNSAPDKSGLPSDRFSAERTGGSVSTLTIQRTQQEDSAVYLCASSSSGVYSNQPQHFGDGTRLSIL.

This clonotype was picked up many times. The chain is built from TRBV15 and TRBJ1-5; D is unclear. In germline, CDR1 is LNHNV, CDR2 YYDKDF (reference sequence). The CDR3 runs 15 residues. The ends were cut back, 0 bases at V and 3 bases at J, with 9 bases in the middle. Here the CDR3 DNA reads TGTGCCACCAGCAGAGATAGGCAGTTCAATCAGCCCCAGCATTTT. This codes for CATSRDRQFNQPQHF. Looking up the rest from reference TRBV15 and TRBJ1-5 gives the full variable domain: DAMVIQNPRYQVTQFGKPVTLSCSQTLNHNVMYWYQQKSSQAPKLLFHYYDKDFNNEADTPDNFQSRRPNTSFCFLDIRSPGLGDTAMYLCATSRDRQFNQPQHFGDGTRLSIL.